This TCR beta chain was documented in a study of T cells in localized non-small cell lung cancer. General study findings and limits: Adjacent lung tissue had a median about 58 of the top 100 clones found in the tumor. It was uninvolved adjacent lung that showed the highest T cell clonality, exceeding tumor. Higher blood T cell density went with longer overall survival.

A remark on this clone: What it binds is not known.

Germline loops: CDR1 WSHSY, CDR2 SAAADI. The CDR3 is made up of 11 amino acids. V was pared by 11 bases and J by 5 bases, with 5 bases of the junction left unmatched. Profiled with immunoSEQ multiplex PCR; TCRdb holds only in-frame clones, not every one. The table shows around 16,000 clones, with around 83% occurring only once. The chain uses TRBV10-2 and TRBJ2-7; the match to TRBD2 covers 8 bases. This receptor was obtained from a male donor older than 55 with stage I lung adenocarcinoma. This specimen consisted of peripheral blood, obtained before any cancer treatment. This CDR3 reads CALRGGNEQYF. The CDR3 bases are TGCGCCCTCCGGGGGGGTAACGAGCAGTACTTC.